Listed here is a single TCR beta chain. Antigen specificity is unknown. Clones were read by immunoSEQ multiplex PCR, and TCRdb kept only the in-frame ones, dropping some. The sample consists of 130,000 to 150,000 clones, around 91% of them appearing once. These data come from a study of T cell responses to AZD1222 COVID-19 vaccine. Study-level findings and limits: Of spike-specific TCRs, nearly half reportedly target regions left unmutated in variants. It was only after the peak T cell response that any repertoires were sampled.

There are 15 residues in the CDR3. V dropped 3 bases and J dropped 3; count of bases not matched to a gene: 4. Germline V gene sequence: CDR1 MGHRA, CDR2 YSYEKL. The chain is built from TRBV4-1 and TRBJ2-7; 11 positions agree with TRBD1. Here the sequenced sample was peripheral blood, taken on day 0 of AZD1222 vaccination. The sequence came from an adult in good health. CDR3 region: CASSHQGQGGYEQYF. CDR3 nucleotides: TGCGCCAGCAGCCATCAGGGACAGGGGGGCTACGAGCAGTACTTC.